The sequence of this TCR beta chain was determined in a study of blood T cells in healthy people across ages. This CDR3 has 15 residues. Trimming took off 0 bases at V and 0 bases at J, with 8 bases between the two ends. This clonotype was counted between two and nine times. A second PCR, run for roughly 7 to 12 cycles, used a sample-barcoded 5' primer plus a J-beta primer mix. Individual samples furnished no less than 2.5 million CDR3-containing paired-end reads apiece. TCRdb ran MiXCR on the 5' RACE reads and lists one entry per CDR3 protein. This sample yields hundreds of thousands of distinct CDR3 sequences, of which 40% to 45% are seen a single time; 20% to 25% belongs to the top ten.

The sample consisted of blood. The receptor was derived from a woman aged 55-69 years in good health. V usage is TRBV12-3 or TRBV12-4 and J usage is TRBJ1-1; D gene ambiguous. CDR3 protein: CASSLALGVNTEAFF. In DNA, the CDR3 is TGTGCCAGCAGTTTAGCCCTCGGGGTGAACACTGAAGCTTTCTTT.